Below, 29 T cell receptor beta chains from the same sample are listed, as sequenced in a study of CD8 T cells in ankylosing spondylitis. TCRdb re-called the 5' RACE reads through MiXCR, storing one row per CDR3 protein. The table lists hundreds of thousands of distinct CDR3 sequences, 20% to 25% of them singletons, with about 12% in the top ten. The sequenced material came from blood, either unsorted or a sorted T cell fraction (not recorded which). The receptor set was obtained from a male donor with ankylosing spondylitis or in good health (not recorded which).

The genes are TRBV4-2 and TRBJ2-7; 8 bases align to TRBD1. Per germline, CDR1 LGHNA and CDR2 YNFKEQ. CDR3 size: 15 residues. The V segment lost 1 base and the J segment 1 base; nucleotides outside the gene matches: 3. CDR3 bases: TGTGCCAGCAGCCAAGTCACAGGGGGTTCCTACGAGCAGTACTTC. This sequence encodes CASSQVTGGSYEQYF.

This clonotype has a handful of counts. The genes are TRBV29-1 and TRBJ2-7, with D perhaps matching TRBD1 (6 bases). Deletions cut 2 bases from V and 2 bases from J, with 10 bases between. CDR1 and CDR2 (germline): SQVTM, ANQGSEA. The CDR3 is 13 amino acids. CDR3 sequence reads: CSVELGDTYEQYF. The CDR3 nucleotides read TGCAGCGTTGAATTAGGGGACACCTACGAGCAGTACTTC.

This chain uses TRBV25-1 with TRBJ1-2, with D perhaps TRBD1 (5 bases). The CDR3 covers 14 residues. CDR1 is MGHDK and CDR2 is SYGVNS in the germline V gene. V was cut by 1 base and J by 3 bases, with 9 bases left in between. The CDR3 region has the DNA TGTGCCAGCAGTGAATCGGGGGAATACTATGGCTACACCTTC. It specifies CASSESGEYYGYTF.

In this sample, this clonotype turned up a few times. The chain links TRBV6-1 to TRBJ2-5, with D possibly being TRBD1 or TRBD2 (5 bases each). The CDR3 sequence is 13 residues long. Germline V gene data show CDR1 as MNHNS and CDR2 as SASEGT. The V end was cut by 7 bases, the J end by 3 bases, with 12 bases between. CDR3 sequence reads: CASMGDPEETQYF. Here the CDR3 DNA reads TGTGCCAGCATGGGGGACCCCGAAGAGACCCAGTACTTC.

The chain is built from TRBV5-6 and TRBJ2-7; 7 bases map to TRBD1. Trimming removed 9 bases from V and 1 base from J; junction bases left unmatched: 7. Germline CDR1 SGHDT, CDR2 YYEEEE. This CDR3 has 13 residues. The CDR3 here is CATKRTGSYEQYF. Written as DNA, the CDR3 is TGTGCCACCAAGCGGACAGGTTCCTACGAGCAGTACTTC.

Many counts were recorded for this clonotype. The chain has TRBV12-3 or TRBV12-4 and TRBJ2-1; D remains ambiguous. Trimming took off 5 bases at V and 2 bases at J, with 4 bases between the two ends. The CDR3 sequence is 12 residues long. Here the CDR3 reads CASSPAYNEQFF. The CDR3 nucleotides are TGTGCCAGCAGTCCTGCCTACAATGAGCAGTTCTTC.

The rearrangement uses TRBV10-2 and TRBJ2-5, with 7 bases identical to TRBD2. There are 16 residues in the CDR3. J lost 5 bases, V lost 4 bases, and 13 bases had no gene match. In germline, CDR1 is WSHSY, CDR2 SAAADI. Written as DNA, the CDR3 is TGCGCCAGCAGTGGGCCCTTTGGACTAGAAGGGGAGACCCAGTACTTC. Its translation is CASSGPFGLEGETQYF.

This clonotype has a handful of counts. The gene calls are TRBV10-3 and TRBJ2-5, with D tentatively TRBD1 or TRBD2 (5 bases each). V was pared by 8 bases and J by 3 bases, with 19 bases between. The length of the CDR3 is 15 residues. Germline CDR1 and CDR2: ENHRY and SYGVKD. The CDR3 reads CAISGSGGMEETQYF. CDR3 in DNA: TGTGCCATCTCAGGGTCTGGAGGAATGGAAGAGACCCAGTACTTC.

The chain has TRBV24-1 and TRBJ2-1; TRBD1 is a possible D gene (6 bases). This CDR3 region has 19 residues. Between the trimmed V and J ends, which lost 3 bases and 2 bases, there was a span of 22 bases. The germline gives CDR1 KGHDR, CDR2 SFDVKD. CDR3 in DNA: TGTGCCACCAGTGATCACCCTGCGGAGGCAGGGGTCCCCTACAATGAGCAGTTCTTC. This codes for CATSDHPAEAGVPYNEQFF.

As DNA, the CDR3 is TGTGCCAGCAGCGGACGGGACAGGGGGAATGAGCAGTTCTTC. Encoded protein: CASSGRDRGNEQFF. The chain has TRBV7-9 and TRBJ2-1, with 11 bases identical to TRBD1. With 5 bases clipped from V and 7 bases from J, the junction kept 4 bases outside the gene matches. The CDR3 length is 14 residues. In germline, CDR1 is SEHNR, CDR2 FQNEAQ (reference sequence).

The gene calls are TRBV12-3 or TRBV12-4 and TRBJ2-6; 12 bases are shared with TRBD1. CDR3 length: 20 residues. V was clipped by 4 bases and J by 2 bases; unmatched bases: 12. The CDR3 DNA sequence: TGTGCCAGCAGTTCTCCTGATCCGGGACAGGGGGCGACTGGGGCCAACGTCCTGACTTTC. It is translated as CASSSPDPGQGATGANVLTF.

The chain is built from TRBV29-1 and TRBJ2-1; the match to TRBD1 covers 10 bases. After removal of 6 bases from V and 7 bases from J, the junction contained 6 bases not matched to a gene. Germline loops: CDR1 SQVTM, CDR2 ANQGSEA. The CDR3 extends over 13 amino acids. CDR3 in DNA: TGCAGCGTCGGGACAGGGGAAGGGAATGAGCAGTTCTTC. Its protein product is CSVGTGEGNEQFF.

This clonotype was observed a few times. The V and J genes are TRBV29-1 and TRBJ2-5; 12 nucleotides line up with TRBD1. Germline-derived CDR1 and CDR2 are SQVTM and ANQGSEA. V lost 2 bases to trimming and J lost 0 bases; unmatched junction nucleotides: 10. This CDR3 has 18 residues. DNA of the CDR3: TGCAGCGTTGAATGGGGGGACAGGGGGCCGCTATACCAAGAGACCCAGTACTTC. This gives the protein CSVEWGDRGPLYQETQYF.

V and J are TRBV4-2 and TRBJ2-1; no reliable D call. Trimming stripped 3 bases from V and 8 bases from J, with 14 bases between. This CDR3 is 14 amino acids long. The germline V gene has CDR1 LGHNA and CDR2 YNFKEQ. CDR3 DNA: TGTGCCAGCAGCCAGGGCGTCGGGTGGGATGAGCAGTTCTTC. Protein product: CASSQGVGWDEQFF.

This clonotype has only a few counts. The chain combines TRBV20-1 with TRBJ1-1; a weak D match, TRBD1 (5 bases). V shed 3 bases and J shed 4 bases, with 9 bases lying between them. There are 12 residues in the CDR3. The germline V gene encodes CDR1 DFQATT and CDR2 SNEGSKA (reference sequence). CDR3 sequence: CSASGGLTEAFF. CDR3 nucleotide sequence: TGCAGTGCTAGCGGGGGTCTCACTGAAGCTTTCTTT.

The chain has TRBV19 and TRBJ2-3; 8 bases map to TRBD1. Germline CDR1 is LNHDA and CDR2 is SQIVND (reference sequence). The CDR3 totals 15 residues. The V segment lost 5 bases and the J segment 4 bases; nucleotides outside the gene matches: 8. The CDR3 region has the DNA TGTGCCAGTAGTCCCATACAGGGGGTACCAGATACGCAGTATTTT. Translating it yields CASSPIQGVPDTQYF.

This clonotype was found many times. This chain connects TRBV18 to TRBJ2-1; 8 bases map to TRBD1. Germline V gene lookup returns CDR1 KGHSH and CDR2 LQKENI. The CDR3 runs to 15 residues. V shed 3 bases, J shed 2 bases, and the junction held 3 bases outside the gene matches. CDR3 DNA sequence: TGTGCCAGCTCACCGACAGGGGACACCTACAATGAGCAGTTCTTC. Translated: CASSPTGDTYNEQFF.

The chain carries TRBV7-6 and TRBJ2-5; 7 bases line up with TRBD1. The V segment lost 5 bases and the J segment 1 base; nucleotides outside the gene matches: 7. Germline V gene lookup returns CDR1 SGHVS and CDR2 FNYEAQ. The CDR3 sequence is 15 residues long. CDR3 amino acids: CASSQPTGSQETQYF. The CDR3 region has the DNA TGTGCCAGCAGCCAGCCGACAGGGAGCCAAGAGACCCAGTACTTC.

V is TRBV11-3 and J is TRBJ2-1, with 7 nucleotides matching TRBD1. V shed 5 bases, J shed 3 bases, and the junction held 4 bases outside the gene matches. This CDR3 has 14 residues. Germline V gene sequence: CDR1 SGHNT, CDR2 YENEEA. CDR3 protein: CASSHTGVYNEQFF. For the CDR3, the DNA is TGTGCCAGCAGCCACACAGGGGTCTACAATGAGCAGTTCTTC.

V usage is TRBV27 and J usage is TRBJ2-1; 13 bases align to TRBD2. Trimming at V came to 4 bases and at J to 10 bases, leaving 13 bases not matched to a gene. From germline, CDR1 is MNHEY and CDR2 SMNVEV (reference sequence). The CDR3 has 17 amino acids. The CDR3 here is CASSSYLLAGGPGEQFF. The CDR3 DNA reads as TGTGCCAGCAGTTCCTACTTACTAGCGGGGGGGCCGGGGGAGCAGTTCTTC.

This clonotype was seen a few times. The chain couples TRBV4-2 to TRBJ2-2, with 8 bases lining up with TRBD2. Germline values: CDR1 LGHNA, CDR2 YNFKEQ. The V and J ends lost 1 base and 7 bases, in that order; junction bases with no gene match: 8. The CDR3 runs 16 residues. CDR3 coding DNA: TGTGCCAGCAGCCAAGTACTCGGGGGGGCGGACGGGGAGCTGTTTTTT. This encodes CASSQVLGGADGELFF.

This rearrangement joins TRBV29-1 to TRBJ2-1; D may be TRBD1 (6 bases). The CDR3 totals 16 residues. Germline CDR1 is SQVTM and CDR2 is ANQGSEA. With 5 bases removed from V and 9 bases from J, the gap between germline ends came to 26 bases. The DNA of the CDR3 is TGCAGCGTTTTCGACCCCTTGACGTCCAGGGGCAGTGAGCAGTTCTTC. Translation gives CSVFDPLTSRGSEQFF.

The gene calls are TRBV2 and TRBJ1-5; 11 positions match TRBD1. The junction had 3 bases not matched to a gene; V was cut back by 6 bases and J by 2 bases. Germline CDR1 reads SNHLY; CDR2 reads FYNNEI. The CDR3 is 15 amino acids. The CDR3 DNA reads TGTGCCAGCAGCGAGGGACAGGGGGGCAATCAGCCCCAGCATTTT. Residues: CASSEGQGGNQPQHF.

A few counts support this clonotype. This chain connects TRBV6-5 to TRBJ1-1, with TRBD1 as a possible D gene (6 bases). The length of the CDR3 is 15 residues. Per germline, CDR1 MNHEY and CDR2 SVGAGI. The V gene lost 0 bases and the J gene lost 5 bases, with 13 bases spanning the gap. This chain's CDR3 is CASSYSGSGQTEAFF. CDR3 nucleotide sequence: TGTGCCAGCAGTTACTCGGGGTCAGGACAGACTGAAGCTTTCTTT.

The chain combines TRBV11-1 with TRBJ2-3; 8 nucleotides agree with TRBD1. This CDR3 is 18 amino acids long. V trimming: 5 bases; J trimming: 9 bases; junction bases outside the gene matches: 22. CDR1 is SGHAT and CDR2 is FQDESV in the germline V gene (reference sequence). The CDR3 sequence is CASSPPLLTGANRGTQYF. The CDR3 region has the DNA TGTGCCAGCAGCCCCCCCCTTCTGACAGGGGCAAACCGAGGGACGCAGTATTTT. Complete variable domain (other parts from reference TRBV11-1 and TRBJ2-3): EAEVAQSPRYKITEKSQAVAFWCDPISGHATLYWYRQILGQGPELLVQFQDESVVDDSQLPKDRFSAERLKGVDSTLKIQPAELGDSAMYLCASSPPLLTGANRGTQYFGPGTRLTVL.

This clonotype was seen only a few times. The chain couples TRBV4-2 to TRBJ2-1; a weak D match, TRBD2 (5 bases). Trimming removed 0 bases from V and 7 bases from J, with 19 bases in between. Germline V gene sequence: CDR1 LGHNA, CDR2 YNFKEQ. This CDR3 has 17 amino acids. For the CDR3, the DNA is TGTGCCAGCAGCCAAGATGCTAGGCGGGCAGAAAGGAATGAGCAGTTCTTC. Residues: CASSQDARRAERNEQFF.

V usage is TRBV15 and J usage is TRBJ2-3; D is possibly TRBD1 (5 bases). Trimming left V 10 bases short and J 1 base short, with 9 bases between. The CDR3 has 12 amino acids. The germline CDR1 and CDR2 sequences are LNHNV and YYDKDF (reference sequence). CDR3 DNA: TGTGCCAAAGAACAGGGCACAGATACGCAGTATTTT. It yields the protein CAKEQGTDTQYF.

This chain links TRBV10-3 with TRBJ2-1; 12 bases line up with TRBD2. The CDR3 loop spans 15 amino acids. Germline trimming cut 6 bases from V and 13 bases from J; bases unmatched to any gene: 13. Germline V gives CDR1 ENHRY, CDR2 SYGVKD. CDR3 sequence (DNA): TGTGCCATCAGGGACCTCGAAAGACTAGCGGGGGAACAGTTCTTC. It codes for CAIRDLERLAGEQFF.

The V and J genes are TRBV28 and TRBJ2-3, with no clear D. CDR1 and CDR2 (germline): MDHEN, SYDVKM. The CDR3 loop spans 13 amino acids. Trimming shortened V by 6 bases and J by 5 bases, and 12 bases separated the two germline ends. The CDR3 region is CASSDLLIDTQYF. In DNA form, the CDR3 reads TGTGCCAGCAGCGACCTCTTGATAGATACGCAGTATTTT.